Sequencing of this T cell receptor beta chain was carried out in a study of Ad26.COV2.S vaccination and SARS-CoV-2 variants. Regarding the study as a whole: Similar non-spike TCR breadth was seen in vaccine and placebo recipients. Substantial breadth was reported for post-vaccination spike-specific CD8+ and CD4+ T cells. The TCR breadth and depth analyses may have produced an underestimate of total T cell responses. Vaccine recipients surpassed placebo recipients in spike-specific TCR breadth.

V lost 7 bases and J lost 6, with 19 bases in between. This CDR3 region has 14 residues. CDR1 is SNHLY, CDR2 FYNNEI, per germline. Remarks on this clone: What it binds is not known.

Here immunoSEQ multiplex PCR was the method, and the copy in TCRdb shows in-frame clones only, minus some. Here the sample spans more than 120,000 clones, 86% being singletons. Sequencing was performed on peripheral blood, taken after recovery from COVID-19. This TCR was sampled from a human donor who had recovered from COVID-19. This chain uses TRBV2 with TRBJ2-7; D assignment may be TRBD1 or TRBD2 (5 bases each). The CDR3 region is CASTGADTRGEQYF. For the CDR3, the DNA is TGTGCCAGCACCGGGGCGGATACAAGAGGCGAGCAGTACTTC.